Below, 7 T cell receptor beta chains from the same sample are listed, as sequenced in a study of technical replicates of blood from a few donors. TCRdb keeps only in-frame clones here, not all; method: immunoSEQ multiplex PCR. Of about 56,000 clones in the sample, about 95% are singletons; the top ten hold 2.5% to 3.5%. Sequences were obtained from PBMCs. These receptors came from a human donor in good health. Some clones in this sample may be carry-over from other donors' samples.

This rearrangement joins TRBV4-1 to TRBJ1-1; TRBD1 matches at 9 bases. J gave up 4 bases and V 5 bases, and 8 bases lay outside the gene matches. CDR1 is MGHRA and CDR2 is YSYEKL in the germline V gene. The CDR3 length is 15 residues. The CDR3: CASSTSGTGSTEAFF. The DNA for the CDR3 is TGCGCCAGCAGCACCTCCGGGACAGGGAGCACTGAAGCTTTCTTT.

The CDR3 region has the DNA TGTGCCATCAGTGAGACAGGGGGCTACATCGATGAGCAGTTCTTC. Translating it yields CAISETGGYIDEQFF. The chain combines TRBV10-3 with TRBJ2-1; TRBD1 agrees at 9 bases. Trimming took 2 bases from V and 8 from J; bases not matched to a gene: 7. The germline V gene encodes CDR1 ENHRY and CDR2 SYGVKD. The CDR3 length is 15 residues.

This chain joins TRBV5-5 and TRBJ2-7, with D possibly TRBD2 on 7 matching bases. The CDR3 spans 15 residues. Germline V gene sequence: CDR1 SGHKS, CDR2 YYEKEE (reference sequence). Trimming removed 4 bases at V and 6 bases at J, with 20 bases between. Written as DNA, the CDR3 is TGTGCCAGCAGCCCCCTGGGAGGGGGGGTTCCCGAGCAGTACTTC. Translated, it gives CASSPLGGGVPEQYF.

The V gene is TRBV21-1, the J gene TRBJ2-7; the listed D gene, TRBD1, was not tested against the DNA. TRBV21-1 is described as a pseudogene. The CDR3 loop spans 16 amino acids. This CDR3 reads CASSNRPGQGYSKQYF. CDR3 in DNA: TGTGCCAGCAGCAATAGGCCGGGACAGGGATATAGCAAGCAGTACTTC.

This chain connects TRBV5-1 to TRBJ2-3; possibly TRBD2 for D (6 bases). Deletions cut 3 bases from V and 0 bases from J, with 14 bases between. CDR3 length: 16 amino acids. Germline CDR1 reads SGHRS; CDR2 reads YFSETQ. CDR3 in amino acids: CASSSSYGTSTDTQYF. CDR3 coding DNA: TGCGCCAGCAGCTCCTCGTACGGGACTAGCACAGATACGCAGTATTTT.

The rearrangement links TRBV6-5 to TRBJ2-1, with D perhaps TRBD2 (5 bases). V was pared by 6 bases and J by 1 base, with 13 bases between. The CDR3 is 15 residues long. Germline lookup yields CDR1 MNHEY and CDR2 SVGAGI. The CDR3 is CASSRGLASYNEQFF. CDR3 sequence (DNA): TGTGCCAGCAGCCGCGGCCTAGCTTCCTACAATGAGCAGTTCTTC.

In nucleotides, the CDR3 is TGCGCCAGCAGCTTGGGGGCAGGCAGTGCTTTCTTT. Its translation is CASSLGAGSAFF. This rearrangement joins TRBV5-1 to TRBJ1-1; D is ambiguous. Germline assignment: CDR1 SGHRS and CDR2 YFSETQ. The CDR3 runs to 12 residues. V was clipped by 0 bases and J by 11 bases, with 11 bases between them. The full variable domain, rest sourced from reference TRBV5-1 and TRBJ1-1, is KAGVTQTPRYLIKTRGQQVTLSCSPISGHRSVSWYQQTPGQGLQFLFEYFSETQRNKGNFPGRFSGRQFSNSRSEMNVSTLELGDSALYLCASSLGAGSAFFGQGTRLTVV.